This TCR beta chain was sequenced in a study of blood T cell repertoires in COVID-19. Study information: Acute and convalescent COVID-19 specimens originated in the United States, Italy and Spain. Nucleic acid was either cDNA or gDNA, and it came from T cells, B-cell-depleted T cells, or PBMCs.

Participants spanned ages 18 to 89 years and resided in some 22 US areas. Per the original methods: Amplification of reference gene primers provided the estimated nucleated cell counts. The table came from immunoSEQ multiplex PCR; TCRdb's copy has only in-frame clones and leaves some out. V, J and clone size were drawn from that table, and D and trimming were deduced from the DNA. The data show roughly 340,000 clones, 80% to 90% seen once. Germline trimming cut 4 bases from V and 1 base from J; bases unmatched to any gene: 7. The CDR3 is made up of 16 amino acids. Germline CDR1 reads LGHDT; CDR2 reads YNNKEL (reference sequence).

Sequencing was performed on PBMCs or T cells enriched from blood (not recorded which). V and J are TRBV3-1 (or the pseudogene TRBV3-2) and TRBJ2-5; 9 bases map to TRBD2. This sequence was found in a man in his late teens or twenties who had recovered from COVID-19. CDR3 nucleotides: TGTGCCAGCAGCCGAGTTGAGGGACTAGCCCAAGAGACCCAGTACTTC. Protein: CASSRVEGLAQETQYF.